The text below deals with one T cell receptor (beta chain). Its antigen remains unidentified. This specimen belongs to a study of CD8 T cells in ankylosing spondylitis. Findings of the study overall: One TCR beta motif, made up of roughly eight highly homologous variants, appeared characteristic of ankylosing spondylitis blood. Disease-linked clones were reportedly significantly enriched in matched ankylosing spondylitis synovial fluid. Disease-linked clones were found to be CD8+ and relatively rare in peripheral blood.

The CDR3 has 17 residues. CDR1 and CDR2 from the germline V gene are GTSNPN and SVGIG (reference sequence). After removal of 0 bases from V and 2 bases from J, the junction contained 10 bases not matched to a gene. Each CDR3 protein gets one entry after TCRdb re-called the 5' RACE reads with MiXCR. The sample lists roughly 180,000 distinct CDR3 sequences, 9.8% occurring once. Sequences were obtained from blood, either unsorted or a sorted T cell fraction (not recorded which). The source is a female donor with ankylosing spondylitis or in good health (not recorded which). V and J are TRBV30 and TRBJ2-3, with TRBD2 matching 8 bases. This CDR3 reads CAWSVPRVAGITDTQYF. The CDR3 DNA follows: TGTGCCTGGAGTGTACCGCGGGTAGCGGGAATCACAGATACGCAGTATTTT. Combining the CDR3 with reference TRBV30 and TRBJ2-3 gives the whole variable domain SQTIHQWPATLVQPVGSPLSLECTVEGTSNPNLYWYRQAAGRGLQLLFYSVGIGQISSEVPQNLSASRPQDRQFILSSKKLLLSDSGFYLCAWSVPRVAGITDTQYFGPGTRLTVL.